This T cell receptor (beta chain) stems from a study of T cells after yellow fever vaccination. TCRdb itself ran the 5' RACE reads through MiXCR, one entry per CDR3 protein. The repertoire holds about 320,000 distinct CDR3 sequences, with over 3.5% as singletons. In its sample, this clonotype was seen many times. The clonotype comes from a man aged 18 to 29 who received the YFV17D yellow fever vaccine. This specimen consisted of PBMCs, obtained 15 days after the yellow fever booster vaccination.

Written as DNA, the CDR3 is TGCAGCGTTGTCCACGTCGAGGACTATTTAGCCAAAAACATTCAGTACTTC. Translating it yields CSVVHVEDYLAKNIQYF. The rearrangement joins TRBV29-1 to TRBJ2-4; D might be TRBD2 (6 bases). Germline V gives CDR1 SQVTM, CDR2 ANQGSEA. Trimming cost V 4 bases and J 0 bases, with 19 bases left between them. This CDR3 has 17 amino acids.